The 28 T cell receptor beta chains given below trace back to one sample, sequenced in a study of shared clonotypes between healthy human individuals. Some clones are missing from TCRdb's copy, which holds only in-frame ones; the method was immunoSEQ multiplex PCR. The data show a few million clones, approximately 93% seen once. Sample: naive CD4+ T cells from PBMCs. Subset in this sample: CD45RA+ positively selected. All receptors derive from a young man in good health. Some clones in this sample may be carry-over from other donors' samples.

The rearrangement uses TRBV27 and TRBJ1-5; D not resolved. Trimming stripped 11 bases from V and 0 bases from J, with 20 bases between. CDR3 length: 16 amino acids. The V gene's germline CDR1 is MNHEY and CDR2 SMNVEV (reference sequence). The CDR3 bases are TGTGCCCTCAAATCAGACTTATGCTATAGCAATCAGCCCCAGCATTTT. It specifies CALKSDLCYSNQPQHF.

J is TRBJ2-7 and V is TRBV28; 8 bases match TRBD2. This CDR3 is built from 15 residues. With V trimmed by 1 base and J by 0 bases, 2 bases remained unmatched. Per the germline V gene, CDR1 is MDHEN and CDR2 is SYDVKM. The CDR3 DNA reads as TGTGCCAGCAGTTTATTGGGACTAGACTCCTACGAGCAGTACTTC. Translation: CASSLLGLDSYEQYF.

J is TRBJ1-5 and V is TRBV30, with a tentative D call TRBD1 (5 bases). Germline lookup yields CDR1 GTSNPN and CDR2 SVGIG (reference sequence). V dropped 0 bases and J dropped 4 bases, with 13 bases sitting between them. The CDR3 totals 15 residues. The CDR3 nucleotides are TGTGCCTGGAGTGTGATCTCAGGGTCGAATCAGCCCCAGCATTTT. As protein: CAWSVISGSNQPQHF.

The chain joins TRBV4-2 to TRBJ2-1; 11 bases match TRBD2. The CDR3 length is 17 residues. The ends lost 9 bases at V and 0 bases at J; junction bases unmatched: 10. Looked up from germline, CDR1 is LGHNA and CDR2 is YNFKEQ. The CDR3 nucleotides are TGTGCCAGTCAGAAGGGACTAGCGGAGAGCTCCTACAATGAGCAGTTCTTC. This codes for CASQKGLAESSYNEQFF.

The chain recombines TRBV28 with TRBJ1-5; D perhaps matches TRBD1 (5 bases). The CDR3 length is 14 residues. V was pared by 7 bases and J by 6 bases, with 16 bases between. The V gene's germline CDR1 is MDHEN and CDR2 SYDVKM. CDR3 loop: CASTLDMGGQPQHF. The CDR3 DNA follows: TGTGCCAGCACCCTGGACATGGGCGGTCAGCCCCAGCATTTT.

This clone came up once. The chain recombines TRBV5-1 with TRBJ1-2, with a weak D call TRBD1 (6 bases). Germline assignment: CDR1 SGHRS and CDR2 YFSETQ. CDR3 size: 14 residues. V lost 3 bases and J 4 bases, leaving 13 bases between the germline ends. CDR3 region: CASSWSGEGYGYTF. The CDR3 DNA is TGCGCCAGCAGCTGGTCAGGGGAGGGCTATGGCTACACCTTC.

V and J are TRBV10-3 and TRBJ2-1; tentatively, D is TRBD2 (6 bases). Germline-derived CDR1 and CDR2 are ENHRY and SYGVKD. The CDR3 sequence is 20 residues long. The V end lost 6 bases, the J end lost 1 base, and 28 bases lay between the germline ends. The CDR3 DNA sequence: TGTGCCATCAGCGCCGGGAGAGGGAAGATGCCCGGTGGGTCCTACAATGAGCAGTTCTTC. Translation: CAISAGRGKMPGGSYNEQFF.

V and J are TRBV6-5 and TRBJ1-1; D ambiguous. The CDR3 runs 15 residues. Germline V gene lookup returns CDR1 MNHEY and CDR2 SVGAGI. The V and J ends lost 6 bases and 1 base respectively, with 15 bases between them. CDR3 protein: CASRTSYSGNTEAFF. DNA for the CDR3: TGTGCCAGCAGGACTTCATACTCTGGGAACACTGAAGCTTTCTTT.

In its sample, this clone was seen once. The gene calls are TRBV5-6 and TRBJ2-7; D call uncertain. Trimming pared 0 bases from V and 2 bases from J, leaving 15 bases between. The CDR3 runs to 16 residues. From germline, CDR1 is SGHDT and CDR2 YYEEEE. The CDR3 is CASSLELGPNPYEQYF. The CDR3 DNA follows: TGTGCCAGCAGCTTGGAACTTGGGCCAAACCCCTACGAGCAGTACTTC.

The CDR3 is CAWSATEGKLFF. In DNA, the CDR3 is TGTGCCTGGAGTGCCACGGAGGGAAAACTGTTTTTT. The genes are TRBV30 and TRBJ1-4; D remains ambiguous. The ends were cut back, 1 base at V and 10 bases at J, with 10 bases in the middle. Germline-derived CDR1 and CDR2 are GTSNPN and SVGIG (reference sequence). The CDR3 is made up of 12 amino acids.

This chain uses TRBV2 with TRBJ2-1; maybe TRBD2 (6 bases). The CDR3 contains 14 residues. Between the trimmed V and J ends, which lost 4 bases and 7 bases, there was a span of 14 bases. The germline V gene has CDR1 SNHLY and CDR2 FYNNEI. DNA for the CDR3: TGTGCCAGCAGTGGTCCGAATGGGGGGAATGAGCAGTTCTTC. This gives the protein CASSGPNGGNEQFF.

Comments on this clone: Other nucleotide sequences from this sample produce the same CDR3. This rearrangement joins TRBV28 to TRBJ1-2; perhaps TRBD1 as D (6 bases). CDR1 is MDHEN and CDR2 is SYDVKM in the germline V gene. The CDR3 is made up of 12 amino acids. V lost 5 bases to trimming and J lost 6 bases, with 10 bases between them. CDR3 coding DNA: TGTGCCAGCAGTCCACGGACAGATGGCTACACCTTC. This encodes CASSPRTDGYTF.

The CDR3 region has the DNA TGTGCCAGCAGCGGGACAGCCGTTTCCTACGAGCAGTACTTC. It encodes CASSGTAVSYEQYF. The chain carries TRBV19 and TRBJ2-7; D may match TRBD1 or TRBD2 (7 bases each). Between the trimmed V and J ends, which lost 9 bases and 1 base, there was a span of 16 bases. The CDR3 runs 14 residues. Germline V gene lookup returns CDR1 LNHDA and CDR2 SQIVND (reference sequence).

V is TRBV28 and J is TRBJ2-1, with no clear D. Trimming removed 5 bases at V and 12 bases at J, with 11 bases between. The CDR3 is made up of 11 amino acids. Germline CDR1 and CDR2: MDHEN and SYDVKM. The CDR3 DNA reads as TGTGCCAGCAGTACGGTAGTGGGGCAGTTCTTC. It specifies CASSTVVGQFF. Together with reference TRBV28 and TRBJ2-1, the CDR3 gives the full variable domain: DVKVTQSSRYLVKRTGEKVFLECVQDMDHENMFWYRQDPGLGLRLIYFSYDVKMKEKGDIPEGYSVSREKKERFSLILESASTNQTSMYLCASSTVVGQFFGPGTRLTVL.

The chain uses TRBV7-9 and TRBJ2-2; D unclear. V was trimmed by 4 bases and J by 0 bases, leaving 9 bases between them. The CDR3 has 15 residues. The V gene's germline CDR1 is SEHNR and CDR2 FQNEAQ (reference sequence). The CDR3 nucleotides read TGTGCCAGCAGCTCGACTTATACGAACACCGGGGAGCTGTTTTTT. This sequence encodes CASSSTYTNTGELFF.

DNA for the CDR3: TGTGCCAGTAGTAAGGTTCCTAACCGGGGAGGCTACACCTTC. It codes for CASSKVPNRGGYTF. The V and J genes are TRBV19 and TRBJ1-2; D unresolved. The CDR3 is 14 amino acids. Per germline, CDR1 LNHDA and CDR2 SQIVND (reference sequence). V was trimmed by 4 bases and J by 8 bases, leaving 17 bases between them.

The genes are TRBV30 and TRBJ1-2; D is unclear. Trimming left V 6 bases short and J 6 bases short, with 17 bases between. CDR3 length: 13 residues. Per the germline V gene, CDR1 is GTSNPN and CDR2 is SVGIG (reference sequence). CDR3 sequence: CACHKPPRDGYTF. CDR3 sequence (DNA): TGTGCCTGTCATAAACCCCCGCGGGATGGCTACACCTTC.

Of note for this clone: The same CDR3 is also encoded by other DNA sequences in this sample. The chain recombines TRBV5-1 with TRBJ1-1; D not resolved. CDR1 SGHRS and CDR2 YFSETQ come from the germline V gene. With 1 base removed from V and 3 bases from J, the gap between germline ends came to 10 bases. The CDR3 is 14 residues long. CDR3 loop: CASSLWGSDTEAFF. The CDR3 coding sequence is TGCGCCAGCAGCTTGTGGGGTTCGGACACTGAAGCTTTCTTT. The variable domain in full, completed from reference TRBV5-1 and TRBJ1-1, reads KAGVTQTPRYLIKTRGQQVTLSCSPISGHRSVSWYQQTPGQGLQFLFEYFSETQRNKGNFPGRFSGRQFSNSRSEMNVSTLELGDSALYLCASSLWGSDTEAFFGQGTRLTVV.

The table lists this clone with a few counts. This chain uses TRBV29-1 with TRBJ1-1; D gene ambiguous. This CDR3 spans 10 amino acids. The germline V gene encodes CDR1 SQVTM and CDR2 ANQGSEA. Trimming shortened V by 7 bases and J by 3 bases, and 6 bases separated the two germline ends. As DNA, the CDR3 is TGCAGCGCGGCAGACACTGAAGCTTTCTTT. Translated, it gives CSAADTEAFF.

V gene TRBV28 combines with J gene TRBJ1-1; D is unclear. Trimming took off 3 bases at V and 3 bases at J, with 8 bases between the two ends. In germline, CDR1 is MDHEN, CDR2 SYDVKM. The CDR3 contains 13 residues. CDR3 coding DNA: TGTGCCAGCAGTTTGCCCCAGTACACTGAAGCTTTCTTT. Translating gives CASSLPQYTEAFF.

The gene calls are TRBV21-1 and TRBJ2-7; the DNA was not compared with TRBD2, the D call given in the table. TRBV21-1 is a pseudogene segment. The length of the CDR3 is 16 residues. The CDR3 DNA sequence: TGTGCCAGCAGCCCTGCCCCGTACGGGGGGGCGGGCGAGCAGTACTTC. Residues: CASSPAPYGGAGEQYF.

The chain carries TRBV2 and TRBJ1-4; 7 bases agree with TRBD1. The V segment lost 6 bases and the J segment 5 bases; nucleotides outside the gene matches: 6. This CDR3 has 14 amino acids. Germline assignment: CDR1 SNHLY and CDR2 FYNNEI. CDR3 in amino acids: CASRSGTENEKLFF. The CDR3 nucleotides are TGTGCCAGCAGAAGCGGGACAGAGAATGAAAAACTGTTTTTT. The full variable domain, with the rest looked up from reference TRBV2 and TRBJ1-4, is EPEVTQTPSHQVTQMGQEVILRCVPISNHLYFYWYRQILGQKVEFLVSFYNNEISEKSEIFDDQFSVERPDGSNFTLKIRSTKLEDSAMYFCASRSGTENEKLFFGSGTQLSVL.

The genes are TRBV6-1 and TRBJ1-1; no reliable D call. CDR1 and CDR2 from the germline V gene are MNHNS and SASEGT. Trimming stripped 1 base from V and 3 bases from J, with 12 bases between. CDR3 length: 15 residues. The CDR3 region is CASSEGGRRYTEAFF. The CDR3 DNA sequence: TGTGCCAGCAGTGAAGGTGGGAGACGTTACACTGAAGCTTTCTTT.

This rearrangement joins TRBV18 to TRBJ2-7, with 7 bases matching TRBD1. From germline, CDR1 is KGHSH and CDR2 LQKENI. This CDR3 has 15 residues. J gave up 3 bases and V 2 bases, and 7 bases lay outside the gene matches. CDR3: CASSPSQGQYYEQYF. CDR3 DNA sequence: TGTGCCAGCTCACCATCCCAGGGACAGTACTACGAGCAGTACTTC.

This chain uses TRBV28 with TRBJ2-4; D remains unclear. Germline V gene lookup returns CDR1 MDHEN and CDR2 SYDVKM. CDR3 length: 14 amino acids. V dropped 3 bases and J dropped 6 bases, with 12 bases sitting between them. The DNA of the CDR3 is TGTGCCAGCAGTTTCTCCCGTACCCTAAACATTCAGTACTTC. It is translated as CASSFSRTLNIQYF.

The CDR3 sequence is CASSLPGEYGYTF. The DNA for the CDR3 is TGTGCCAGCAGCCTCCCGGGGGAATATGGCTACACCTTC. J is TRBJ1-2 and V is TRBV28; tentative D call: TRBD1 (5 bases). The CDR3 totals 13 residues. The germline CDR1 and CDR2 sequences are MDHEN and SYDVKM. Between the trimmed V and J ends, which lost 6 bases and 5 bases, there was a span of 13 bases.

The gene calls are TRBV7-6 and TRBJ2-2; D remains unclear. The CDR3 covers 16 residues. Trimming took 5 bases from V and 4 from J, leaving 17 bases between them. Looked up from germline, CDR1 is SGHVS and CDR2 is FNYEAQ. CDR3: CASSTKTRIGTGELFF. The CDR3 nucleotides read TGTGCCAGCAGCACTAAAACGCGGATAGGCACCGGGGAGCTGTTTTTT.

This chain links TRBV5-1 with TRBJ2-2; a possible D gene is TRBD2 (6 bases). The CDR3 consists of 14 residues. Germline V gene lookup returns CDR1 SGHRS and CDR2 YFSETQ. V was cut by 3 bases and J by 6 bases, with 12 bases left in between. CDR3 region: CASSSTGVSGELFF. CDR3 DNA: TGCGCCAGCAGCTCTACGGGGGTATCCGGGGAGCTGTTTTTT.